This note documents a single T cell receptor beta chain sequence. As yet, its antigen is unknown. This entry belongs to a study of T cell responses to AZD1222 COVID-19 vaccine. Study conclusions and caveats: Donors skewed white British and female; clonal diversity was possibly underestimated. A reported finding is that nearly half of spike-specific TCRs target unmutated variant regions. The study found vaccine-associated CD4 TCRs spanning spike, dominant at 160-218 and 743-854. Repertoire samples came only from after the peak T cell response.

Generated by immunoSEQ multiplex PCR, the TCRdb table keeps only in-frame clones and is missing some. The sample shows roughly 140,000 clones, approximately 90% of them seen only once. The CDR3 runs to 15 residues. The V end lost 0 bases, the J end lost 4 bases, and 8 bases lay between the germline ends. Germline V gene data show CDR1 as SGDLS and CDR2 as YYNGEE. This chain connects TRBV9 to TRBJ1-6; the D gene is possibly TRBD1 (6 bases). The sequences come from peripheral blood, collected 28 days after the second AZD1222 dose. This receptor was identified in an adult who received the AZD1222 COVID-19 vaccine. The CDR3 reads CASSVATGYNSPLHF. As DNA, the CDR3 is TGTGCCAGCAGCGTAGCGACAGGTTATAATTCACCCCTCCACTTT.